This paragraph covers one T cell receptor (beta chain) sequence. Its antigen is as yet unknown. This sample was included in a study of post-analysis software for immune sequencing data. Unique molecular identifiers were carried by the TCR beta cDNA libraries. TCRdb re-called the PCR reads through MiXCR, storing one row per CDR3 protein. This table holds hundreds of thousands of distinct CDR3 sequences, 44% found once. Trimming shortened V by 0 bases and J by 0 bases, and 9 bases separated the two germline ends. Germline-derived CDR1 and CDR2 are SGHTA and FQGNSA. The CDR3 has 15 residues. Study conclusions and caveats: Roughly 5 TRBV segments, including TRBV5-6, TRBV5-1 and TRBV20-1, were more frequent in patients than controls.

Sample: blood. This chain uses TRBV7-2 with TRBJ2-7; tentative D call: TRBD1 (5 bases). The receptor was isolated from a girl aged 5 to 17 with multiple sclerosis. The CDR3 region has the DNA TGTGCCAGCAGCTTAGCGGGGCCAAGCTCCTACGAGCAGTACTTC. Its protein product is CASSLAGPSSYEQYF.